Each of the 8 T cell receptor beta chains below was sequenced from the same sample in a study of shared T cell receptors in the human thymus. This table comes from immunoSEQ multiplex PCR, and its TCRdb copy is limited to in-frame clones, with some not included. Among 720,000 or so clones listed, 80% to 90% were seen once. The same sample was also used in a study of human thymus T cells.

The source material was thymocytes. The receptors shown here come from a girl under three years old with a congenital heart defect.

This chain uses TRBV5-1 with TRBJ1-1, with 8 bases identical to TRBD1. Unmatched junction bases numbered 7, after V lost 4 bases and J lost 2 bases. The CDR3 runs 15 residues. In germline, CDR1 is SGHRS, CDR2 YFSETQ. The CDR3 protein is CASSTLGQGNTEAFF. Written as DNA, the CDR3 is TGCGCCAGCAGCACACTAGGACAGGGTAACACTGAAGCTTTCTTT. The full variable domain, completed using reference TRBV5-1 and TRBJ1-1, is KAGVTQTPRYLIKTRGQQVTLSCSPISGHRSVSWYQQTPGQGLQFLFEYFSETQRNKGNFPGRFSGRQFSNSRSEMNVSTLELGDSALYLCASSTLGQGNTEAFFGQGTRLTVV.

The count of this clone is one. Written as DNA, the CDR3 is TGTGCCAGCAGTCCCCGTGCGTCGGGGACTCAATGCTACGAGCAGTACTTC. This codes for CASSPRASGTQCYEQYF. The rearrangement uses TRBV28 and TRBJ2-7; D perhaps matches TRBD2 (6 bases). V shed 5 bases and J shed 3 bases, with 23 bases lying between them. The CDR3 consists of 17 residues. CDR1 and CDR2 (germline): MDHEN, SYDVKM.

The V call is TRBV6-6, the J call TRBJ2-2; maybe TRBD2 (6 bases). Trimming cost V 0 bases and J 1 base, with 9 bases left between them. This CDR3 contains 16 residues. The V gene's germline CDR1 is MNHNY and CDR2 SVGAGI (reference sequence). The CDR3 DNA reads as TGTGCCAGCAGTTACTCGGTGGGAGGGAACACCGGGGAGCTGTTTTTT. Translating it yields CASSYSVGGNTGELFF.

This clone has more than one count but fewer than ten. The chain couples TRBV5-1 to TRBJ2-3; 10 nucleotides align to TRBD2. Germline CDR1 SGHRS, CDR2 YFSETQ. This CDR3 contains 19 residues. Trimming cost V 1 base and J 0 bases; bases outside gene matches: 11. In nucleotides, the CDR3 is TGCGCCAGCAGCTTGTTTGCTACTAGCGGGGCCACTAGCACAGATACGCAGTATTTT. This sequence encodes CASSLFATSGATSTDTQYF.

The V call is TRBV10-3, the J call TRBJ2-7; 8 bases agree with TRBD1. V was clipped by 0 bases and J by 4 bases; unmatched bases: 5. Germline lookup yields CDR1 ENHRY and CDR2 SYGVKD. This CDR3 is built from 15 residues. The CDR3 sequence: CAISESGTGNYEQYF. CDR3 nucleotide sequence: TGTGCCATCAGTGAGTCGGGGACAGGTAATTACGAGCAGTACTTC.

The chain employs TRBV18 and TRBJ1-2; the match to TRBD1 covers 10 bases. From germline, CDR1 is KGHSH and CDR2 LQKENI. The CDR3 loop spans 21 amino acids. V shed 5 bases, J shed 6 bases, and the junction held 27 bases outside the gene matches. The CDR3 sequence is CASSISVPDRGRHGWLDGYTF. CDR3 nucleotide sequence: TGTGCCAGCTCAATATCGGTCCCCGACAGGGGGCGGCACGGCTGGTTGGATGGCTACACCTTC.

The chain joins TRBV5-4 to TRBJ1-4; TRBD1 matches 8 bases. V trimming: 2 bases; J trimming: 7 bases; junction bases outside the gene matches: 10. This CDR3 region has 16 residues. CDR1 SGHNT and CDR2 YYREEE come from the germline V gene (reference sequence). The CDR3 region is CASSLGPRTGSEKLFF. The CDR3 nucleotides read TGTGCCAGCAGCTTAGGACCCCGGACAGGGAGTGAAAAACTGTTTTTT. The entire variable domain, with the rest obtained from reference TRBV5-4 and TRBJ1-4, is as follows: ETGVTQSPTHLIKTRGQQVTLRCSSQSGHNTVSWYQQALGQGPQFIFQYYREEENGRGNFPPRFSGLQFPNYSSELNVNALELDDSALYLCASSLGPRTGSEKLFFGSGTQLSVL.

This chain joins TRBV5-6 and TRBJ2-2; no clear D. The CDR3 extends over 12 amino acids. V was pared by 5 bases and J by 7 bases, with 9 bases between. In germline, CDR1 is SGHDT, CDR2 YYEEEE. CDR3 sequence: CASRTYIGELFF. The CDR3 coding sequence is TGTGCCAGCAGAACGTACATCGGGGAGCTGTTTTTT.